This T cell receptor (beta chain) is from a study of blood T cell repertoires in COVID-19. Study-level information: Donors in the United States, Italy and Spain gave samples during acute or convalescent COVID-19. Sources were T cells, B-cell-depleted T cells, or PBMCs; the material itself was cDNA or gDNA.

CDR1 and CDR2 from the germline V gene are LNHDA and SQIVND (reference sequence). The CDR3 consists of 13 residues. Trimming cost V 5 bases and J 7 bases, with 12 bases left between them. In the original processing: By means of reference gene primer amplification, nucleated cell counts were estimated. Only in-frame clones appear in the TCRdb table, and some are missing; sequencing was by immunoSEQ multiplex PCR. V, J and clone size reflect that table, while D and trimming were determined from the DNA. The table includes around 170,000 clones, around 89% detected once. V gene TRBV19 combines with J gene TRBJ1-5, with D possibly matching TRBD1 (5 bases). The material sequenced was peripheral blood. The source is a man between 18 and 35 years old who had recovered from COVID-19. The DNA of the CDR3 is TGTGCCAGTAGTCCCCCTGGGGGGCAGCCCCAGCATTTT. Amino acids: CASSPPGGQPQHF.